The 32 T cell receptor beta chains listed next were all sequenced from one sample in a study of blood T cell repertoires in COVID-19. Data came from immunoSEQ multiplex PCR; TCRdb stores just in-frame clones and leaves some out. The profile shows about 120,000 clones, 90% of them singletons. The sample comprised peripheral blood. These receptors were taken from an older woman with COVID-19, enrolled during active disease.

The chain links TRBV30 to TRBJ2-3, with 9 bases that match TRBD2. Trimming at V came to 1 base and at J to 0 bases, leaving 8 bases not matched to a gene. This CDR3 is built from 17 residues. CDR1 and CDR2 (germline): GTSNPN, SVGIG (reference sequence). The CDR3 DNA is TGTGCCTGGAGTGGCGGGGGGGGCCTCGGTAGCACAGATACGCAGTATTTT. It encodes CAWSGGGGLGSTDTQYF.

The chain combines TRBV10-2 with TRBJ1-2; no firm D call. The length of the CDR3 is 19 residues. CDR1 is WSHSY, CDR2 SAAADI, per germline. The V end was cut by 0 bases, the J end by 1 base, with 21 bases between. The CDR3 is CASSESNVKTAPSNYGYTF. The CDR3, as DNA: TGCGCCAGCAGTGAGTCCAACGTAAAAACAGCACCGAGTAACTATGGCTACACCTTC.

The chain combines TRBV7-9 with TRBJ1-4; D remains unclear. CDR1 is SEHNR, CDR2 FQNEAQ, per germline (reference sequence). V shed 1 base and J shed 0 bases, with 9 bases lying between them. This CDR3 comprises 16 residues. CDR3 residues: CASSLVTDTTNEKLFF. DNA of the CDR3: TGTGCCAGCAGCTTAGTCACAGACACAACTAATGAAAAACTGTTTTTT.

The chain links TRBV6-6 to TRBJ1-5, with 8 bases matching TRBD1. J was trimmed by 4 bases and V by 4 bases; bases with no gene match: 6. The CDR3 totals 15 residues. Germline V gene data show CDR1 as MNHNY and CDR2 as SVGAGI (reference sequence). This chain's CDR3 is CASSFRDRQNQPQHF. CDR3 DNA sequence: TGTGCCAGCAGTTTCCGGGACAGGCAGAATCAGCCCCAGCATTTT.

The rearrangement joins TRBV5-8 to TRBJ2-5, with 14 bases identical to TRBD2. V lost 5 bases to trimming and J lost 5 bases; unmatched junction nucleotides: 14. This CDR3 has 18 residues. The germline V gene has CDR1 SGHTS and CDR2 YDEGEE. CDR3 residues: CASSRGLAGVVTQETQYF. In DNA form, the CDR3 reads TGTGCCAGCAGTAGGGGACTAGCGGGGGTCGTGACCCAGGAGACCCAGTACTTC. Drawing the rest from reference TRBV5-8 and TRBJ2-5, the complete variable domain is EAGVTQSPTHLIKTRGQQATLRCSPISGHTSVYWYQQALGLGLQFLLWYDEGEERNRGNFPPRFSGRQFPNYSSELNVNALELEDSALYLCASSRGLAGVVTQETQYFGPGTRLLVL.

The V call is TRBV5-1, the J call TRBJ2-3, with 7 bases fitting TRBD2. CDR1 is SGHRS, CDR2 YFSETQ, per germline. The V and J ends lost 7 bases and 1 base, in that order; junction bases with no gene match: 6. The CDR3 is 14 residues long. CDR3 nucleotide sequence: TGCGCCAGCGTACGGGGGGAGGGCACAGATACGCAGTATTTT. This codes for CASVRGEGTDTQYF.

This chain connects TRBV6-2 or TRBV6-3 to TRBJ1-1, with TRBD1 as a possible D gene (5 bases). The V end lost 0 bases, the J end lost 0 bases, and 11 bases lay between the germline ends. This CDR3 is built from 16 residues. Germline assignment: CDR1 MNHEY and CDR2 SVGEGT. The CDR3 protein is CASSYSSRDLNTEAFF. CDR3 DNA: TGTGCCAGCAGTTACTCTTCTAGGGACTTGAACACTGAAGCTTTCTTT.

This clone was seen a single time. V and J are TRBV24-1 and TRBJ1-5, with a possible D match to TRBD1 (5 bases). The V and J ends lost 10 bases and 2 bases respectively, with 17 bases between them. Germline CDR1 reads KGHDR; CDR2 reads SFDVKD. This CDR3 region has 15 residues. CDR3 nucleotides: TGTGCCACTAACGGGGGTCAAGGGGGCAATCAGCCCCAGCATTTT. The encoded protein is CATNGGQGGNQPQHF.

The J gene is TRBJ2-3, the V gene TRBV4-3; tentatively, D is TRBD1 (6 bases). V was pared by 1 base and J by 2 bases, with 13 bases between. The V gene's germline CDR1 is LGHNA and CDR2 YSLEER. This CDR3 has 16 residues. For the CDR3, the DNA is TGCGCCAGCAGCCAAGGTACAGGGCCCTCCACAGATACGCAGTATTTT. Its protein product is CASSQGTGPSTDTQYF.

The chain has TRBV4-2 and TRBJ2-1; 12 positions agree with TRBD1. The CDR3 sequence is 17 residues long. After removal of 1 base from V and 12 bases from J, the junction contained 13 bases not matched to a gene. The germline gives CDR1 LGHNA, CDR2 YNFKEQ. CDR3 residues: CASSQAQTGTGGELQFF. Written as DNA, the CDR3 is TGTGCCAGCAGCCAAGCGCAGACCGGGACAGGGGGCGAGCTGCAGTTCTTC.

The genes are TRBV5-1 and TRBJ1-6; D remains ambiguous. Trimming removed 5 bases from V and 4 bases from J, with 16 bases in between. CDR3 length: 16 amino acids. Germline V gives CDR1 SGHRS, CDR2 YFSETQ. The CDR3 is CASSGGGTSYNSPLHF. CDR3 bases: TGCGCCAGCAGTGGTGGAGGAACCTCATATAATTCACCCCTCCACTTT.

The chain links TRBV10-3 to TRBJ2-1; TRBD1 might be the D (5 bases). Germline CDR1 reads ENHRY; CDR2 reads SYGVKD. The CDR3 has 12 amino acids. Trimming cost V 6 bases and J 5 bases, with 8 bases left between them. The DNA of the CDR3 is TGTGCCATCAGGGGGCGGCACAATGAGCAGTTCTTC. Protein product: CAIRGRHNEQFF.

The table lists this clone with a few counts. This chain links TRBV6-6 with TRBJ1-6; TRBD1 is a possible D gene (6 bases). CDR1 MNHNY and CDR2 SVGAGI come from the germline V gene (reference sequence). V shed 5 bases and J shed 0 bases, with 17 bases lying between them. The CDR3 has 18 amino acids. This CDR3 is CASSRTDLSSSYNSPLHF. CDR3 nucleotides: TGTGCCAGCAGTCGGACAGATCTTTCGAGCTCCTATAATTCACCCCTCCACTTT.

The chain carries TRBV18 and TRBJ2-7, with 9 bases that match TRBD1. Germline CDR1 is KGHSH and CDR2 is LQKENI. The CDR3 sequence is 14 residues long. Losses at the gene ends were 0 bases for V and 6 bases for J; bases not matched to a gene: 3. CDR3: CASSPPGTGSEQYF. CDR3 nucleotide sequence: TGTGCCAGCTCACCACCCGGGACAGGGTCCGAGCAGTACTTC.

The V and J genes are TRBV3-1 (or the pseudogene TRBV3-2) and TRBJ2-2; a weak D match, TRBD2 (6 bases). Germline lookup yields CDR1 LGHDT and CDR2 YNNKEL (reference sequence). Trimming took off 2 bases at V and 1 base at J, with 11 bases between the two ends. The CDR3 length is 16 residues. The CDR3 DNA reads TGTGCCAGCAGCCAACACGCCGGGGGGAACACCGGGGAGCTGTTTTTT. Protein product: CASSQHAGGNTGELFF.

The rearrangement joins TRBV27 to TRBJ2-3; TRBD1 matches 7 bases. This CDR3 spans 17 amino acids. J lost 3 bases, V lost 6 bases, and 15 bases had no gene match. The germline gives CDR1 MNHEY, CDR2 SMNVEV (reference sequence). The CDR3 nucleotides are TGTGCCAGCAGGCCGGGACAGCCGACCTTTTTGACAGATACGCAGTATTTT. It yields the protein CASRPGQPTFLTDTQYF.

This clone has more than one count but fewer than ten. V is TRBV5-4 and J is TRBJ2-7; D remains unclear. Between the trimmed V and J ends, which lost 2 bases and 2 bases, there was a span of 8 bases. Germline values: CDR1 SGHNT, CDR2 YYREEE (reference sequence). The CDR3 loop spans 13 amino acids. The CDR3 DNA is TGTGCCAGCAGCTTAAACAGTCCCTACGAGCAGTACTTC. The encoded protein is CASSLNSPYEQYF.

The chain is built from TRBV4-2 and TRBJ2-6, with 9 bases aligning to TRBD1. The CDR3 sequence is 19 residues long. After removal of 1 base from V and 1 base from J, the junction contained 8 bases not matched to a gene. CDR1 and CDR2 from the germline V gene are LGHNA and YNFKEQ. The CDR3 DNA is TGTGCCAGCAGCCAAGTTACGGGACAGGGATCATCTGGGGCCAACGTCCTGACTTTC. Its protein is CASSQVTGQGSSGANVLTF.

Only a few counts were recorded for this clone. This chain joins TRBV27 and TRBJ2-7, with 7 bases lining up with TRBD2. The CDR3 sequence is 14 residues long. Germline CDR1 reads MNHEY; CDR2 reads SMNVEV (reference sequence). V trimming: 1 base; J trimming: 0 bases; junction bases outside the gene matches: 0. The CDR3 DNA reads as TGTGCCAGCAGTTTATGGGGGGGCTCCTACGAGCAGTACTTC. It is translated as CASSLWGGSYEQYF.

This clone was counted only a few times. This chain connects TRBV2 to TRBJ1-1, with 8 bases that match TRBD1. Germline lookup yields CDR1 SNHLY and CDR2 FYNNEI. This CDR3 comprises 14 residues. Trimming removed 6 bases from V and 3 bases from J; junction bases left unmatched: 6. CDR3 residues: CASSGQGPDTEAFF. CDR3 sequence (DNA): TGTGCCAGCAGCGGACAGGGCCCGGACACTGAAGCTTTCTTT.

The chain is built from TRBV4-2 and TRBJ1-2; no clear D. V was shortened by 0 bases and J by 2 bases, with 7 bases between the two germline ends. Germline lookup yields CDR1 LGHNA and CDR2 YNFKEQ. The length of the CDR3 is 14 residues. Here the CDR3 reads CASSQDTRNYGYTF. CDR3 DNA: TGTGCCAGCAGCCAAGATACCAGGAACTATGGCTACACCTTC.

The chain is built from TRBV4-3 and TRBJ1-6, with D possibly being TRBD1 (5 bases). The CDR3 sequence is 17 residues long. With 0 bases removed from V and 8 bases from J, the gap between germline ends came to 17 bases. Germline CDR1 is LGHNA and CDR2 is YSLEER. The DNA of the CDR3 is TGCGCCAGCAGCCAAGATCCGGGCAGGGTTGGGTATTCACCCCTCCACTTT. Translation: CASSQDPGRVGYSPLHF.

V usage is TRBV5-1 and J usage is TRBJ2-3; TRBD2 agrees at 10 bases. This CDR3 is 16 amino acids long. CDR1 and CDR2 from the germline V gene are SGHRS and YFSETQ. V shed 5 bases, J shed 0 bases, and the junction held 6 bases outside the gene matches. This CDR3 reads CASRGLARSSTDTQYF. The CDR3, as DNA: TGCGCCAGCAGGGGACTAGCGAGATCTAGCACAGATACGCAGTATTTT.

The chain carries TRBV7-2 and TRBJ1-2, with TRBD1 as a possible D gene (6 bases). The CDR3 has 14 residues. Looked up from germline, CDR1 is SGHTA and CDR2 is FQGNSA. With 2 bases removed from V and 4 bases from J, the gap between germline ends came to 11 bases. CDR3 nucleotides: TGTGCCAGCAGCTTAACAGGGCAAGGCTATGGCTACACCTTC. Its translation: CASSLTGQGYGYTF.

This sequence joins TRBV3-1 (or the pseudogene TRBV3-2) and TRBJ2-7; D remains unclear. The CDR3 contains 14 residues. Per germline, CDR1 LGHDT and CDR2 YNNKEL (reference sequence). Between the trimmed V and J ends, which lost 5 bases and 4 bases, there was a span of 15 bases. CDR3 residues: CASSYSPDKYEQYF. The CDR3 bases are TGTGCCAGCAGCTACAGTCCCGATAAATACGAGCAGTACTTC.

This clone appeared a single time. The J gene is TRBJ1-2, the V gene TRBV27, with D possibly matching TRBD1 (5 bases). V lost 2 bases, J lost 8 bases, and 15 bases lay in between. Germline V gene sequence: CDR1 MNHEY, CDR2 SMNVEV (reference sequence). There are 14 residues in the CDR3. The CDR3, as DNA: TGTGCCAGCAGTTTAGGCCAGGGTCATCGGGGCTACACCTTC. This encodes CASSLGQGHRGYTF.

The chain carries TRBV30 and TRBJ1-1; maybe TRBD1 (6 bases). The V gene lost 3 bases and the J gene lost 0 bases, with 17 bases spanning the gap. The CDR3 contains 16 residues. Germline CDR1 GTSNPN, CDR2 SVGIG (reference sequence). The CDR3 region is CAWSPRGGRVNTEAFF. The DNA for the CDR3 is TGTGCCTGGAGCCCGAGGGGGGGCAGGGTGAACACTGAAGCTTTCTTT.

This clone was seen once. This chain joins TRBV19 and TRBJ2-3; no firm D call. In germline, CDR1 is LNHDA, CDR2 SQIVND (reference sequence). Trimming removed 3 bases at V and 4 bases at J, with 11 bases between. This CDR3 comprises 14 residues. CDR3: CASSIELRADTQYF. The CDR3 DNA reads as TGTGCCAGTAGTATCGAACTACGCGCAGATACGCAGTATTTT.

The rearrangement links TRBV7-9 to TRBJ1-1; the D gene is possibly TRBD1 (5 bases). This CDR3 spans 17 amino acids. The V end was cut by 1 base, the J end by 5 bases, with 20 bases between. Per the germline V gene, CDR1 is SEHNR and CDR2 is FQNEAQ (reference sequence). The CDR3 is CASSLGDFRDWWTEAFF. CDR3 DNA sequence: TGTGCCAGCAGCTTAGGGGACTTCCGGGACTGGTGGACTGAAGCTTTCTTT.

The chain recombines TRBV11-3 with TRBJ2-7, with D tentatively TRBD1 (6 bases). The CDR3 is made up of 12 amino acids. CDR1 is SGHNT and CDR2 is YENEEA in the germline V gene. V lost 5 bases and J lost 4, with 9 bases in between. As DNA, the CDR3 is TGTGCCAGCAGCATCGGACAGTACGAGCAGTACTTC. This gives the protein CASSIGQYEQYF.

The rearrangement joins TRBV19 to TRBJ2-5; possibly TRBD1 for D (6 bases). The CDR3 is 16 residues long. V lost 6 bases and J 2 bases, leaving 19 bases between the germline ends. Germline CDR1 LNHDA, CDR2 SQIVND (reference sequence). The CDR3 protein is CASRGGQGSFQETQYF. CDR3 in DNA: TGTGCCAGTAGGGGCGGGCAGGGGTCCTTTCAAGAGACCCAGTACTTC.

The J gene is TRBJ2-1, the V gene TRBV18; 8 bases agree with TRBD2. Germline V gene lookup returns CDR1 KGHSH and CDR2 LQKENI. The CDR3 is made up of 15 amino acids. V was clipped by 7 bases and J by 12 bases; unmatched bases: 17. CDR3 sequence: CASYQSGLVDRRQFF. The CDR3 coding sequence is TGTGCCAGCTACCAATCGGGACTAGTGGATCGTCGGCAGTTCTTC.